One TCR beta chain is described in this entry. V gave up 4 bases and J gave up 3 bases; unmatched junction bases: 5. The CDR3 extends over 14 amino acids. Germline V lookup: CDR1 SGHTA, CDR2 FQGTGA. Starting from PBMCs, sorting isolated CD4+ and CD8+ T cells. RNA was isolated and reverse transcribed to cDNA, the sequencing template. Method: immunoSEQ multiplex PCR; TCRdb's copy keeps in-frame clones and lacks some. The sample contains 200,000 to 250,000 clones, around 62% of which appear only once. This record comes from a study of CD8+ T cells in alopecia areata. The input for sequencing was CD4+ T cells sorted from blood, taken at week 0. The source of this sequence is a human donor with alopecia areata. The chain combines TRBV7-3 with TRBJ2-7; 8 nucleotides line up with TRBD2. CDR3 protein: CASSSGRGDYEQYF. Here the CDR3 DNA reads TGTGCCAGCAGCTCTGGGCGGGGGGACTACGAGCAGTACTTC.